These T cell receptor beta chains were read from a single sample in a study of blood T cell repertoires in COVID-19. Sequenced by immunoSEQ multiplex PCR; TCRdb stores in-frame clones only, minus some. The table has more than 25,000 clones, roughly 87% seen once. The sample taken for sequencing was peripheral blood. These receptors all stem from a man between 60 and 75 years old with active COVID-19. CDR3s include the opening cysteine and the closing phenylalanine or tryptophan. Each record gives: V gene, clone size, J gene, D gene, CDR3 DNA, CDR3 protein. A D gene is named only where the DNA matches it firmly. Only some rows state a clone size, as once, few, many or a class for expanded clones.

>TRBV24-1|-|TRBJ1-1|-
TGTGCCACGCAGGTGTCAGGGGCCGGGAACACTGAAGCTTTCTTT
CATQVSGAGNTEAFF
>TRBV28|-|TRBJ2-5|-
TGTGCCAGCACCCTACTCCCGGGGGGCCAGCAAGAGACCCAGTACTTC
CASTLLPGGQQETQYF
>TRBV7-9|-|TRBJ2-2|TRBD1
TGTGCCAGCAGCTTAATTGGACAGGGTCACACCGGGGAGCTGTTTTTT
CASSLIGQGHTGELFF
>TRBV9|-|TRBJ2-2|-
TGTGCCAGCAGCGCCGGACAGTCCGGCACCGGGGAGCTGTTTTTT
CASSAGQSGTGELFF
>TRBV9|-|TRBJ2-2|-
TGTGCCAGCAGCGTAGCCGGGTCGAACACCGGGGAGCTGTTTTTT
CASSVAGSNTGELFF
>TRBV20-1|once|TRBJ2-5|-
TGCAGTGCTAGTAAATATCGGGGTCCAGAGACCCAGTACTTC
CSASKYRGPETQYF
>TRBV5-6|-|TRBJ2-7|-
TGTGCCAGCAGCTTTGGGGCCAGGGGAGGGGAGCAGTACTTC
CASSFGARGGEQYF
>TRBV2|-|TRBJ2-1|TRBD2
TGTGCCAGCAGCGGGACTAGCTACAATGAGCAGTTCTTC
CASSGTSYNEQFF
>TRBV5-4|-|TRBJ2-5|-
TGTGCCAGCAGCTTGGATCTCTCAGGGGAGACCCAGTACTTC
CASSLDLSGETQYF
>TRBV18|few|TRBJ1-5|-
TGTGCCAGCTCAGTTACAGGGTTGGGGCAGCCCCAGCATTTT
CASSVTGLGQPQHF
>TRBV5-1|-|TRBJ2-5|-
TGCGCCAGCAGCTTGGAAGGGAGAGGGGAGACCCAGTACTTC
CASSLEGRGETQYF
>TRBV6-6|-|TRBJ2-5|TRBD2
TGTGCCAGCAGCCGACTAGCGGAGACCCAGTACTTC
CASSRLAETQYF
>TRBV7-9|few|TRBJ2-7|TRBD1
TGTGCCAGCAGCTCCCCCGGGACAGGGTCCTACGAGCAGTACTTC
CASSSPGTGSYEQYF
>TRBV6-6|-|TRBJ2-7|-
TGTGCCAGCAGTCAGATACAGGGAATGGGTCGGGCCTACGAGCAGTACTTC
CASSQIQGMGRAYEQYF
>TRBV11-2|-|TRBJ2-5|-
TGTGCCAGCAGTTCGAAGCGGGAGACCCAGTACTTC
CASSSKRETQYF
>TRBV7-3|-|TRBJ1-1|-
TGTGCCAGCAGCTTAGATACAGGGAGAGTAGCTTTCTTT
CASSLDTGRVAFF
>TRBV20-1|-|TRBJ1-2|-
TGCAGTGCTATGGTTGGGGGGATCTACACCTTC
CSAMVGGIYTF
>TRBV19|-|TRBJ2-7|TRBD1
TGTGCCAGTAGTATAGGGCAGGGGGCTTACGAGCAGTACTTC
CASSIGQGAYEQYF
>TRBV6-1|-|TRBJ2-3|TRBD1
TGTGCCAGCAGTGAACGGGACAGGGAGACTTTTAGCACAGATACGCAGTATTTT
CASSERDRETFSTDTQYF
>TRBV10-3|few|TRBJ2-4|TRBD1
TGTGCCATCAGTGATCAGTGGGACAGCACCAAAAACATTCAGTACTTC
CAISDQWDSTKNIQYF
>TRBV21-1|-|TRBJ2-3|-
TGTGCCAGCCTTCGGGGACTAGCGGGTCGTGATGCAGATACGCAGTATTTT
CASLRGLAGRDADTQYF
>TRBV3-1/TRBV3-2|-|TRBJ2-3|TRBD2
TGTGCCAGCAGTCCTAGCGGGGGCCGCGTAAGCACAGATACGCAGTATTTT
CASSPSGGRVSTDTQYF
>TRBV18|-|TRBJ2-1|TRBD2
TGTGCCAGCTCAACCCTCCCCCCGCAGCGGGGGGCCGGTGGGCAGTTCTTC
CASSTLPPQRGAGGQFF